The present TCR beta chain was sequenced within a study of T cell changes during pregnancy in multiple sclerosis. CDR1 and CDR2 from the germline V gene are ENHRY and SYGVKD. CDR3 length: 14 residues. The trim removed 4 bases at V and 7 bases at J, leaving 7 bases unmatched. Method: immunoSEQ multiplex PCR; TCRdb's copy keeps in-frame clones and lacks some. This repertoire shows tens of thousands of clones, approximately 93% found once; its top ten account for approximately 1.4%. This chain links TRBV10-3 with TRBJ1-5, with 7 nucleotides matching TRBD1. The receptor was derived from a female donor with multiple sclerosis, enrolled in a pregnancy study. The specimen was peripheral blood, collected in the second trimester of pregnancy. The CDR3 DNA reads as TGTGCCATCAGTGTCCAGGGGGTGGACCAGCCCCAGCATTTT. Encoded protein: CAISVQGVDQPQHF.